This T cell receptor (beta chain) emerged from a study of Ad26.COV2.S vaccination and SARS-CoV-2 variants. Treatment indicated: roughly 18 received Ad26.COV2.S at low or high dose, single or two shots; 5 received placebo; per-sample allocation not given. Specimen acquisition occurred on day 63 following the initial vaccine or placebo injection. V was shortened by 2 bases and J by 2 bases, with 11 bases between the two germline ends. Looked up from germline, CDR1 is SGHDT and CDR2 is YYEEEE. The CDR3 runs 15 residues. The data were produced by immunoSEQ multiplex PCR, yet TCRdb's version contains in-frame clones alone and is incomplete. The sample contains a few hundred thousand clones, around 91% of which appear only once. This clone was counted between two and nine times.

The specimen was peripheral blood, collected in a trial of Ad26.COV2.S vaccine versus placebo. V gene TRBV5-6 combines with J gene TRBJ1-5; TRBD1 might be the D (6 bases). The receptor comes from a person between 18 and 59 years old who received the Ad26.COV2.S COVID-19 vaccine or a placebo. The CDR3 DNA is TGTGCCAGCAGCTTACAGGGATACCGCAATCAGCCCCAGCATTTT. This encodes CASSLQGYRNQPQHF. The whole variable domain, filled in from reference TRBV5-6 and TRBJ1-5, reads DAGVTQSPTHLIKTRGQQVTLRCSPKSGHDTVSWYQQALGQGPQFIFQYYEEEERQRGNFPDRFSGHQFPNYSSELNVNALLLGDSALYLCASSLQGYRNQPQHFGDGTRLSIL.